The 26 T cell receptor beta chains reported below all come from one sample, sequenced in a study of cytomegalovirus exposure and HLA in healthy donors. Primers: 60 Vbeta forward and 13 Jbeta reverse. Sequencing used immunoSEQ multiplex PCR; TCRdb keeps in-frame clones, though not all of them. The data hold about 180,000 clones, with roughly 75% observed a single time. Sequencing was performed on PBMCs. Source of these receptors: a man aged 40-55 years in good health and CMV-seronegative.

The rearrangement joins TRBV9 to TRBJ2-7; no clear D gene. Germline CDR1 is SGDLS and CDR2 is YYNGEE. Between the trimmed V and J ends, which lost 0 bases and 0 bases, there was a span of 4 bases. This CDR3 contains 13 residues. In DNA form, the CDR3 reads TGTGCCAGCAGCGTAGACAGCTCCTACGAGCAGTACTTC. Translation: CASSVDSSYEQYF. Based on the CDR3 plus reference TRBV9 and TRBJ2-7, the full variable domain is DSGVTQTPKHLITATGQRVTLRCSPRSGDLSVYWYQQSLDQGLQFLIQYYNGEERAKGNILERFSAQQFPDLHSELNLSSLELGDSALYFCASSVDSSYEQYFGPGTRLTVT.

This chain joins TRBV5-1 and TRBJ2-3, with no clear D. Germline CDR1 SGHRS, CDR2 YFSETQ. CDR3 length equals 15 residues. Trimming took 1 base from V and 0 from J, leaving 9 bases between them. In nucleotides, the CDR3 is TGCGCCAGCAGCTTGCAACAGCTTAGCACAGATACGCAGTATTTT. It encodes CASSLQQLSTDTQYF.

As for this clone: An end of the junction differs from the germline gene, which may be a read error. The chain combines TRBV5-1 with TRBJ2-1; D is perhaps TRBD1 (6 bases). This CDR3 is 13 amino acids long. Germline V lookup: CDR1 SGHRS, CDR2 YFSETQ. The CDR3 sequence: CASSSSRDNERFF. CDR3 sequence (DNA): TGCGCCAGCAGCTCCTCCAGGGACAATGAGCGGTTCTTC. The entire variable domain, with the rest obtained from reference TRBV5-1 and TRBJ2-1, is as follows: KAGVTQTPRYLIKTRGQQVTLSCSPISGHRSVSWYQQTPGQGLQFLFEYFSETQRNKGNFPGRFSGRQFSNSRSEMNVSTLELGDSALYLCASSSSRDNERFFGPGTRLTVL.

The chain joins TRBV29-1 to TRBJ2-7, with a tentative D call TRBD2 (6 bases). This CDR3 spans 13 amino acids. Trimming took off 0 bases at V and 5 bases at J, with 11 bases between the two ends. Germline-derived CDR1 and CDR2 are SQVTM and ANQGSEA. The CDR3 loop reads CSVEDGGNHEQYF. CDR3 coding DNA: TGCAGCGTTGAAGATGGCGGGAACCACGAGCAGTACTTC.

This clone has only one observation. This chain uses TRBV4-1 with TRBJ2-1; 9 nucleotides align to TRBD2. The length of the CDR3 is 15 residues. With V trimmed by 0 bases and J by 10 bases, 7 bases remained unmatched. CDR1 and CDR2 from the germline V gene are MGHRA and YSYEKL. CDR3 amino acids: CASSQDPGLAFEQFF. CDR3 in DNA: TGCGCCAGCAGCCAAGATCCCGGACTAGCGTTCGAGCAGTTCTTC.

This chain links TRBV5-1 with TRBJ1-6; 11 bases agree with TRBD1. The CDR3 extends over 14 amino acids. Germline-derived CDR1 and CDR2 are SGHRS and YFSETQ. The junction had 4 bases not matched to a gene; V was cut back by 7 bases and J by 7 bases. Written as DNA, the CDR3 is TGCGCCAGCGGGACAGGGGGGGGGAATTCACCCCTCCACTTT. The encoded protein is CASGTGGGNSPLHF.

The V gene is TRBV5-1, the J gene TRBJ2-1; a weak D match, TRBD2 (6 bases). V was clipped by 6 bases and J by 11 bases, with 18 bases between them. Germline V CDR1 and CDR2: SGHRS, YFSETQ. CDR3 length equals 13 residues. The CDR3 nucleotides are TGCGCCAGCACCAGGGACTCGATTGGGAAGCAGTTCTTC. It is translated as CASTRDSIGKQFF.

The chain has TRBV5-6 and TRBJ2-3, with D possibly matching TRBD2 (5 bases). Deletions cut 4 bases from V and 2 bases from J, with 17 bases between. The germline V gene encodes CDR1 SGHDT and CDR2 YYEEEE. This CDR3 has 16 residues. This CDR3 is CASSPGLRRATDTQYF. The CDR3 nucleotides read TGTGCCAGCAGCCCCGGACTTCGTCGGGCCACAGATACGCAGTATTTT.

The chain links TRBV5-1 to TRBJ2-7, with TRBD1 matching over 10 bases. This CDR3 spans 17 amino acids. Looked up from germline, CDR1 is SGHRS and CDR2 is YFSETQ. V shed 3 bases and J 3 bases; nucleotides not matched to a gene: 12. The CDR3 sequence is CASSWDRGVSANYEQYF. The CDR3, as DNA: TGCGCCAGCAGCTGGGACAGGGGCGTCTCCGCTAACTACGAGCAGTACTTC. Based on the CDR3 plus reference TRBV5-1 and TRBJ2-7, the full variable domain is KAGVTQTPRYLIKTRGQQVTLSCSPISGHRSVSWYQQTPGQGLQFLFEYFSETQRNKGNFPGRFSGRQFSNSRSEMNVSTLELGDSALYLCASSWDRGVSANYEQYFGPGTRLTVT.

This clone occurred a few times. The chain recombines TRBV19 with TRBJ2-5; possible D gene TRBD2, 5 bases. The germline V and J ends were trimmed by 3 bases and 5 bases, with 13 bases remaining between them. From germline, CDR1 is LNHDA and CDR2 SQIVND (reference sequence). The CDR3 is made up of 14 amino acids. The chain's CDR3 is CASSIPGSRETQYF. For the CDR3, the DNA is TGTGCCAGTAGTATTCCGGGGAGTAGGGAGACCCAGTACTTC.

The V and J genes are TRBV5-4 and TRBJ2-1; 11 bases are shared with TRBD2. The CDR3 covers 17 residues. Germline values: CDR1 SGHNT, CDR2 YYREEE (reference sequence). Trimming at V came to 2 bases and at J to 5 bases, leaving 9 bases not matched to a gene. The DNA of the CDR3 is TGTGCCAGCAGCTTAGCCCCCACTAGCGGGAGAGACAATGAGCAGTTCTTC. Amino acids: CASSLAPTSGRDNEQFF. Drawing the rest from reference TRBV5-4 and TRBJ2-1, the complete variable domain is ETGVTQSPTHLIKTRGQQVTLRCSSQSGHNTVSWYQQALGQGPQFIFQYYREEENGRGNFPPRFSGLQFPNYSSELNVNALELDDSALYLCASSLAPTSGRDNEQFFGPGTRLTVL.

The DNA of the CDR3 is TGTGCCAGCAGCCGAGGGACAGGCAGCCAGAACACTGAAGCTTTCTTT. This gives the protein CASSRGTGSQNTEAFF. The chain has TRBV11-2 and TRBJ1-1; 8 nucleotides agree with TRBD1. The CDR3 is made up of 16 amino acids. From germline, CDR1 is SGHAT and CDR2 FQNNGV. Trimming at V came to 5 bases and at J to 1 base, leaving 9 bases not matched to a gene.

The V and J genes are TRBV4-1 and TRBJ1-2; TRBD1 aligns across 9 bases. Germline lookup yields CDR1 MGHRA and CDR2 YSYEKL. Unmatched junction bases numbered 4, after V lost 1 base and J lost 4 bases. The CDR3 has 15 residues. CDR3 DNA: TGCGCCAGCAGCCAAGGTACAGGGGGCGGCTATGGCTACACCTTC. It yields the protein CASSQGTGGGYGYTF.

This clone was counted only a few times. The rearrangement uses TRBV29-1 and TRBJ2-3, with unresolved D. This CDR3 has 10 residues. Germline V gives CDR1 SQVTM, CDR2 ANQGSEA. V dropped 6 bases and J dropped 7 bases, with 8 bases sitting between them. The CDR3 is CSVPENTQYF. The CDR3 coding sequence is TGCAGCGTCCCCGAGAATACGCAGTATTTT.

V and J are TRBV7-2 and TRBJ2-3, with D hard to call. CDR3 size: 15 residues. Deletions cut 0 bases from V and 2 bases from J, with 9 bases between. Germline CDR1 reads SGHTA; CDR2 reads FQGNSA. CDR3 coding DNA: TGTGCCAGCAGCTTAGCGAGAACCACCACAGATACGCAGTATTTT. Translated: CASSLARTTTDTQYF.

J is TRBJ2-2 and V is TRBV5-1; 7 bases match TRBD1. The CDR3 length is 15 residues. V was clipped by 1 base and J by 2 bases; unmatched bases: 2. Looked up from germline, CDR1 is SGHRS and CDR2 is YFSETQ. The CDR3 here is CASSLTGVNTGELFF. CDR3 in DNA: TGCGCCAGCAGCTTGACAGGGGTTAACACCGGGGAGCTGTTTTTT.

This chain uses TRBV30 with TRBJ1-5; D is undetermined. The CDR3 sequence is 13 residues long. V was clipped by 4 bases and J by 2 bases, with 9 bases between them. Per the germline V gene, CDR1 is GTSNPN and CDR2 is SVGIG (reference sequence). The CDR3 region is CAWTGSRNQPQHF. In nucleotides, the CDR3 is TGTGCCTGGACCGGGAGTCGCAATCAGCCCCAGCATTTT.

The chain carries TRBV28 and TRBJ1-5, with TRBD1 matching 8 bases. With 7 bases clipped from V and 2 bases from J, the junction kept 7 bases outside the gene matches. Looked up from germline, CDR1 is MDHEN and CDR2 is SYDVKM. This CDR3 has 15 residues. This CDR3 is CASTQGAQGNQPQHF. The CDR3 region has the DNA TGTGCCAGCACTCAGGGGGCGCAGGGCAATCAGCCCCAGCATTTT.

This clone appeared a few times. The V gene is TRBV4-1, the J gene TRBJ2-7, with D possibly matching TRBD2 (5 bases). V lost 3 bases, J lost 3 bases, and 9 bases lay in between. CDR3 size: 13 residues. The germline V gene encodes CDR1 MGHRA and CDR2 YSYEKL. As DNA, the CDR3 is TGCGCCAGCAGCCAGGACTCCTACTACGAGCAGTACTTC. This codes for CASSQDSYYEQYF.

CDR3 sequence reads: CASSLEVVRTYEQYF. The CDR3 region has the DNA TGCGCCAGCTCCTTAGAAGTCGTGCGGACCTACGAGCAGTACTTC. The chain combines TRBV5-1 with TRBJ2-7; D gene uncertain. The V end lost 7 bases, the J end lost 2 bases, and 19 bases lay between the germline ends. CDR1 is SGHRS and CDR2 is YFSETQ in the germline V gene. This CDR3 contains 15 residues.

This chain uses TRBV6-1 with TRBJ1-1; tentatively, D is TRBD1 (5 bases). The V and J ends lost 3 bases and 4 bases respectively, with 15 bases between them. Germline-derived CDR1 and CDR2 are MNHNS and SASEGT. CDR3 size: 15 residues. The CDR3 sequence is CASSDFGGESTEAFF. The CDR3 nucleotides are TGTGCCAGCAGTGACTTTGGGGGGGAGAGCACTGAAGCTTTCTTT.

The rearrangement uses TRBV5-5 and TRBJ1-5; D is perhaps TRBD1 (5 bases). The germline V gene encodes CDR1 SGHKS and CDR2 YYEKEE (reference sequence). The CDR3 covers 16 residues. Trimming took off 2 bases at V and 2 bases at J, with 14 bases between the two ends. The CDR3 spells CASSFGWRGGNQPQHF. CDR3 DNA: TGTGCCAGCAGCTTTGGTTGGAGGGGTGGCAATCAGCCCCAGCATTTT.

This chain uses TRBV13 with TRBJ2-7; D is ambiguous. Germline V gene sequence: CDR1 PRHDT, CDR2 FYEKMQ (reference sequence). V lost 3 bases and J lost 5, with 5 bases in between. This CDR3 spans 11 amino acids. The CDR3 is CASSLRNEQYF. The CDR3 nucleotides read TGTGCCAGCAGCTTGCGGAACGAGCAGTACTTC.

This clone was found a few times. The rearrangement uses TRBV5-1 and TRBJ1-2; D gene unclear. Germline V lookup: CDR1 SGHRS, CDR2 YFSETQ. The CDR3 totals 11 residues. V gave up 7 bases and J gave up 5 bases, with 9 bases separating them. This chain's CDR3 is CASRSGYGYTF. The CDR3 DNA follows: TGCGCCAGCCGCAGCGGTTATGGCTACACCTTC. The entire variable domain, with the rest obtained from reference TRBV5-1 and TRBJ1-2, is as follows: KAGVTQTPRYLIKTRGQQVTLSCSPISGHRSVSWYQQTPGQGLQFLFEYFSETQRNKGNFPGRFSGRQFSNSRSEMNVSTLELGDSALYLCASRSGYGYTFGSGTRLTVV.

This clone was detected only once. The chain employs TRBV12-5 and TRBJ1-1; TRBD1 is a possible D gene (5 bases). The CDR3 is 13 amino acids. Germline loops: CDR1 LGHNT, CDR2 FRNRAP. Trimming removed 7 bases at V and 4 bases at J, with 13 bases between. The CDR3: CASDGGRSTEAFF. CDR3 coding DNA: TGTGCTAGTGACGGGGGACGGAGCACTGAAGCTTTCTTT.

The chain has TRBV29-1 and TRBJ2-1, with 14 bases identical to TRBD2. Germline CDR1 and CDR2: SQVTM and ANQGSEA. The CDR3 contains 15 residues. The trim removed 3 bases at V and 8 bases at J, leaving 6 bases unmatched. CDR3 bases: TGCAGCGTTGAGGGGACTAGCGGGAGTAGTTATGAGCAGTTCTTC. Translation gives CSVEGTSGSSYEQFF.